The source of this TCR beta chain is a study of T cell changes during pregnancy in multiple sclerosis. Repertoires were generated with immunoSEQ multiplex PCR, while TCRdb's copy carries only in-frame clones and drops some. This table holds about 70,000 clones, about nine tenths found once. In germline, CDR1 is MNHNS, CDR2 SASEGT. The CDR3 covers 16 residues. V shed 4 bases and J 7 bases; nucleotides not matched to a gene: 10. The rearrangement joins TRBV6-1 to TRBJ2-1, with 10 positions matching TRBD1. The sequencing used CD4+ T cells from peripheral blood mononuclear cells, collected after pregnancy. The receptor comes from a female donor with multiple sclerosis, enrolled in a pregnancy study. In DNA, the CDR3 is TGTGCCAGCAGTGGAACCACGGGACAGGGGCTAAATGAGCAGTTCTTC. Protein sequence: CASSGTTGQGLNEQFF.